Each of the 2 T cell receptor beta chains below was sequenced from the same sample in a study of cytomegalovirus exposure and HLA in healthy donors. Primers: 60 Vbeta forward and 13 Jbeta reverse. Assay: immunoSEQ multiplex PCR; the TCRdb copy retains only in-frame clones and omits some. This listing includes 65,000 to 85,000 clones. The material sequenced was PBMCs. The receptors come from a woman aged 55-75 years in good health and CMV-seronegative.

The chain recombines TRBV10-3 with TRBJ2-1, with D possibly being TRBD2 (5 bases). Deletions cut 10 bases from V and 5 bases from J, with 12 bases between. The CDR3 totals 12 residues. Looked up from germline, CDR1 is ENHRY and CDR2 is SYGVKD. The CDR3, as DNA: TGTGCCAGCGGGCCCCGGGACAATGAGCAGTTCTTC. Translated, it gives CASGPRDNEQFF.

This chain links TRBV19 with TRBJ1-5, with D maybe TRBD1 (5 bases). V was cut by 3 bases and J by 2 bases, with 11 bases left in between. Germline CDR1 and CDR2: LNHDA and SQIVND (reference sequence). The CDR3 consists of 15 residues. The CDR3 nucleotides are TGTGCCAGTAGTATGGGGCAGGCGGGCAATCAGCCCCAGCATTTT. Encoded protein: CASSMGQAGNQPQHF. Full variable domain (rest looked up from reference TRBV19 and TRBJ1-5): DGGITQSPKYLFRKEGQNVTLSCEQNLNHDAMYWYRQDPGQGLRLIYYSQIVNDFQKGDIAEGYSVSREKKESFPLTVTSAQKNPTAFYLCASSMGQAGNQPQHFGDGTRLSIL.